The source of this TCR beta chain is a study of shared clonotypes between healthy human individuals. CDR3 length: 12 amino acids. V shed 11 bases and J shed 4 bases, with 15 bases lying between them. The germline gives CDR1 SEHNR, CDR2 FQNEAQ (reference sequence). Sequencing used immunoSEQ multiplex PCR; TCRdb keeps in-frame clones, though not all of them. The profile covers 600,000 or so clones, with roughly 96% appearing a single time and over 0.1% taken by the ten largest. Positively selected for CCR7, the CD45RO-negative cells used as naive CD8 cells excluded terminally differentiated effector memory CD45RA+ cells.

This chain connects TRBV7-9 to TRBJ2-7; tentative D call: TRBD2 (5 bases). This receptor was obtained from a woman aged 25 to 39 in good health. Material for sequencing was naive CD8+ T cells sorted from blood. CDR3 loop: CARRTSLYEQYF. In DNA, the CDR3 is TGTGCCCGACGGACTTCCCTTTACGAGCAGTACTTC.